The 21 T cell receptor beta chains below were found in one sample sequenced in a study of PD-L1 blockade in urothelial cancer. Sequenced by immunoSEQ multiplex PCR; TCRdb stores in-frame clones only, minus some. The repertoire holds some 45,000 clones, with about 87% as singletons. The sequenced sample was PBMCs, obtained around atezolizumab (anti-PD-L1) treatment. These receptor sequences come from a man older than 75 with urothelial cancer.

This sequence joins TRBV27 and TRBJ2-7, with 10 bases fitting TRBD1. The J segment lost 0 bases and the V segment lost 6 bases, leaving 5 bases of the junction unmatched. Germline values: CDR1 MNHEY, CDR2 SMNVEV (reference sequence). CDR3 length: 15 residues. CDR3 loop: CASSPRTGGSYEQYF. CDR3 nucleotides: TGTGCCAGCAGCCCCAGGACAGGGGGCTCCTACGAGCAGTACTTC.

The chain uses TRBV5-6 and TRBJ1-2; TRBD1 matches at 8 bases. Germline CDR1 and CDR2: SGHDT and YYEEEE. With 4 bases clipped from V and 4 bases from J, the junction kept 6 bases outside the gene matches. This CDR3 is built from 14 residues. The CDR3 spells CASSVTGAIYGYTF. The CDR3 DNA is TGTGCCAGCAGCGTGACAGGGGCAATCTATGGCTACACCTTC.

In DNA, the CDR3 is TGTGCCACCAGCAGAGCCGGGACAGGGCTCGATCAGCCCCAGCATTTT. Translating gives CATSRAGTGLDQPQHF. This chain joins TRBV15 and TRBJ1-5; 9 nucleotides align to TRBD1. From germline, CDR1 is LNHNV and CDR2 YYDKDF (reference sequence). The CDR3 totals 16 residues. Trimming cost V 1 base and J 5 bases; bases outside gene matches: 6.

The chain recombines TRBV9 with TRBJ2-2; 7 bases match TRBD1. The length of the CDR3 is 18 residues. Germline values: CDR1 SGDLS, CDR2 YYNGEE. V trimming: 0 bases; J trimming: 3 bases; junction bases outside the gene matches: 11. This CDR3 is CASSVGGGGLIDTGELFF. CDR3 bases: TGTGCCAGCAGCGTAGGAGGGGGCGGTTTAATCGACACCGGGGAGCTGTTTTTT.

The chain links TRBV28 to TRBJ2-3; maybe TRBD2 (6 bases). The CDR3 sequence is 14 residues long. From germline, CDR1 is MDHEN and CDR2 SYDVKM. Trimming took off 2 bases at V and 3 bases at J, with 9 bases between the two ends. The CDR3 protein is CASSLTGRTDTQYF. The CDR3 DNA reads as TGTGCCAGCAGTTTAACGGGGAGGACAGATACGCAGTATTTT.

The rearrangement uses TRBV19 and TRBJ2-7; D is possibly TRBD1 (7 bases). The V gene lost 10 bases and the J gene lost 4 bases, with 44 bases spanning the gap. The V gene's germline CDR1 is LNHDA and CDR2 SQIVND (reference sequence). The CDR3 is made up of 22 amino acids. The CDR3 sequence: CANYQNERRRGLRSWGVYEQYF. The DNA for the CDR3 is TGTGCCAACTACCAGAACGAAAGACGGAGGGGGCTCCGCTCCTGGGGTGTGTACGAGCAGTACTTC.

The rearrangement links TRBV7-8 to TRBJ1-4, with 11 bases fitting TRBD1. Germline-derived CDR1 and CDR2 are SGHVS and FQNEAQ. Trimming at V came to 3 bases and at J to 6 bases, leaving 9 bases not matched to a gene. There are 17 residues in the CDR3. The CDR3 here is CASSFTLGQGAYEKLFF. The CDR3 DNA sequence: TGTGCCAGCAGCTTCACCCTAGGACAGGGGGCATATGAAAAACTGTTTTTT. The full variable domain, its missing parts supplied by reference TRBV7-8 and TRBJ1-4, is GAGVSQSPRYKVAKRGQDVALRCDPISGHVSLFWYQQALGQGPEFLTYFQNEAQLDKSGLPSDRFFAERPEGSVSTLKIQRTQQEDSAVYLCASSFTLGQGAYEKLFFGSGTQLSVL.

The rearrangement links TRBV29-1 to TRBJ1-3; D perhaps matches TRBD1 (6 bases). The CDR3 covers 16 residues. Trimming cost V 4 bases and J 0 bases, with 16 bases left between them. Germline V gene sequence: CDR1 SQVTM, CDR2 ANQGSEA. The CDR3: CSVALFNRDSGNTIYF. The CDR3 bases are TGCAGCGTTGCCCTTTTTAACAGGGACTCTGGAAACACCATATATTTT.

The chain joins TRBV6-5 to TRBJ2-1; TRBD2 matches 8 bases. Germline loops: CDR1 MNHEY, CDR2 SVGAGI. J was trimmed by 5 bases and V by 5 bases; bases with no gene match: 5. CDR3 length: 14 residues. The CDR3 bases are TGTGCCAGCAGTGCCGGGACTAGTAACAATGAGCAGTTCTTC. Its protein is CASSAGTSNNEQFF.

This chain connects TRBV15 to TRBJ1-1; TRBD1 is a possible D gene (6 bases). V lost 5 bases and J 5 bases, leaving 12 bases between the germline ends. Looked up from germline, CDR1 is LNHNV and CDR2 is YYDKDF (reference sequence). This CDR3 spans 13 amino acids. The CDR3 sequence: CATSRERGTEAFF. The CDR3 DNA is TGTGCCACCAGCCGTGAGAGGGGGACTGAAGCTTTCTTT.

This clone was observed once. The chain uses TRBV9 and TRBJ2-3, with D possibly TRBD2 on 6 matching bases. The V and J ends lost 0 bases and 3 bases respectively, with 11 bases between them. The CDR3 sequence is 15 residues long. Germline loops: CDR1 SGDLS, CDR2 YYNGEE. In DNA, the CDR3 is TGTGCCAGCAGCGTAGGGGGCGGGAATACAGATACGCAGTATTTT. Protein: CASSVGGGNTDTQYF.

V is TRBV5-1 and J is TRBJ2-7, with 7 positions matching TRBD2. The CDR3 runs 15 residues. Germline loops: CDR1 SGHRS, CDR2 YFSETQ. V shed 2 bases and J 5 bases; nucleotides not matched to a gene: 10. CDR3 loop: CASSFGTGGINEQYF. The CDR3 DNA reads as TGCGCCAGCAGCTTTGGCACGGGAGGAATCAACGAGCAGTACTTC.

V gene TRBV27 combines with J gene TRBJ2-2, with 9 bases matching TRBD2. CDR1 is MNHEY and CDR2 is SMNVEV in the germline V gene (reference sequence). The J segment lost 5 bases and the V segment lost 6 bases, leaving 7 bases of the junction unmatched. The CDR3 length is 15 residues. The CDR3 reads CASSVAGAGTGELFF. CDR3 nucleotides: TGTGCCAGCAGCGTAGCGGGAGCTGGGACCGGGGAGCTGTTTTTT.

The V and J genes are TRBV7-2 and TRBJ1-2, with 11 nucleotides matching TRBD1. This CDR3 has 19 residues. The V gene end was trimmed by 5 bases and the J gene end by 8 bases; junction bases not matched to a gene: 22. CDR1 is SGHTA and CDR2 is FQGNSA in the germline V gene. The CDR3 protein is CASSTHTTKFGQGARGYTF. Here the CDR3 DNA reads TGTGCCAGCAGCACCCACACAACTAAATTCGGACAGGGGGCGCGCGGCTACACCTTC.

The V and J genes are TRBV7-9 and TRBJ1-1; 12 bases match TRBD1. Per germline, CDR1 SEHNR and CDR2 FQNEAQ (reference sequence). The CDR3 sequence is 18 residues long. Trimming at V came to 0 bases and at J to 4 bases, leaving 9 bases not matched to a gene. Written as DNA, the CDR3 is TGTGCCAGCAGCTTAGCGGCTGGGGACAGGGGGCGCCCCACTGAAGCTTTCTTT. It codes for CASSLAAGDRGRPTEAFF.

This clone was seen a handful of times. The gene calls are TRBV29-1 and TRBJ2-1; TRBD2 is a possible D gene (5 bases). V lost 4 bases, J lost 9 bases, and 13 bases lay in between. CDR3 length equals 12 residues. Germline-derived CDR1 and CDR2 are SQVTM and ANQGSEA. CDR3 residues: CSVGTSRSEQFF. The CDR3 bases are TGCAGCGTTGGCACTAGTCGTAGTGAGCAGTTCTTC.

The chain is built from TRBV4-1 and TRBJ2-1; 11 bases align to TRBD2. Germline V lookup: CDR1 MGHRA, CDR2 YSYEKL. This CDR3 is 16 amino acids long. V lost 4 bases to trimming and J lost 5 bases; unmatched junction nucleotides: 7. CDR3 residues: CASSRPGLAVNNEQFF. The CDR3 nucleotides are TGCGCCAGCAGCCGGCCGGGACTAGCGGTGAACAATGAGCAGTTCTTC.

This clone was detected only once. The V gene is TRBV4-2, the J gene TRBJ2-1; 11 nucleotides align to TRBD2. The germline V gene encodes CDR1 LGHNA and CDR2 YNFKEQ. The CDR3 extends over 17 amino acids. The V and J ends lost 0 bases and 5 bases, in that order; junction bases with no gene match: 6. The CDR3 DNA sequence: TGTGCCAGCAGCCAAGATCCCGGGACTAGCGGTAACAATGAGCAGTTCTTC. This gives the protein CASSQDPGTSGNNEQFF.

The chain carries TRBV7-9 and TRBJ2-7, with TRBD1 identical over 7 bases. Germline trimming cut 0 bases from V and 4 bases from J; bases unmatched to any gene: 9. CDR1 is SEHNR, CDR2 FQNEAQ, per germline (reference sequence). The CDR3 has 16 amino acids. CDR3 nucleotide sequence: TGTGCCAGCAGCTTAGCGCTTGGGACAGCCGCTTACGAGCAGTACTTC. It translates to CASSLALGTAAYEQYF.

The chain links TRBV5-6 to TRBJ1-4; 7 bases fit TRBD1. Trimming removed 4 bases from V and 4 bases from J; junction bases left unmatched: 7. The CDR3 has 15 amino acids. From germline, CDR1 is SGHDT and CDR2 YYEEEE. The CDR3 reads CASSGDRDLNEKLFF. The CDR3 DNA follows: TGTGCCAGCAGCGGAGACAGGGACCTTAATGAAAAACTGTTTTTT. Combining the CDR3 with reference TRBV5-6 and TRBJ1-4 gives the whole variable domain DAGVTQSPTHLIKTRGQQVTLRCSPKSGHDTVSWYQQALGQGPQFIFQYYEEEERQRGNFPDRFSGHQFPNYSSELNVNALLLGDSALYLCASSGDRDLNEKLFFGSGTQLSVL.

The chain combines TRBV19 with TRBJ2-7, with D possibly matching TRBD1 (5 bases). CDR1 and CDR2 (germline): LNHDA, SQIVND (reference sequence). This CDR3 has 13 residues. Trimming stripped 0 bases from V and 6 bases from J, with 9 bases between. CDR3 residues: CASSIDQGFEQYF. In DNA form, the CDR3 reads TGTGCCAGTAGTATAGATCAGGGCTTCGAGCAGTACTTC. The whole variable domain, remainder taken from reference TRBV19 and TRBJ2-7, is DGGITQSPKYLFRKEGQNVTLSCEQNLNHDAMYWYRQDPGQGLRLIYYSQIVNDFQKGDIAEGYSVSREKKESFPLTVTSAQKNPTAFYLCASSIDQGFEQYFGPGTRLTVT.